This T cell receptor (beta chain) emerged from a study of blood T cell repertoires in COVID-19. Only in-frame clones appear in the TCRdb table, and some are missing; sequencing was by immunoSEQ multiplex PCR. The table lists about 120,000 clones, 87% of them singletons, with 25% to 35% in the top ten. The CDR3 runs to 16 residues. Per germline, CDR1 KGHSH and CDR2 LQKENI. The V segment lost 3 bases and the J segment 1 base; nucleotides outside the gene matches: 5. The sample was peripheral blood. The V and J genes are TRBV18 and TRBJ2-1, with TRBD2 identical over 8 bases. The TCR comes from a woman in her 70s with acute or convalescent COVID-19. The CDR3 here is CASSPSSGGSYNEQFF. The CDR3 DNA is TGTGCCAGCTCACCCTCCAGCGGGGGATCCTACAATGAGCAGTTCTTC.